One and the same sample provided the 23 T cell receptor beta chains below, sequenced in a study of patients and donors after allogeneic stem cell transplantation. Each CDR3 protein is one row after TCRdb ran MiXCR on the RT-PCR reads. Of tens of thousands of distinct CDR3 sequences listed, approximately 5% are singletons. Sequenced: blood, either unsorted or a sorted T cell fraction (not recorded which). All receptors derive from a human donor who was either an allogeneic HSCT recipient or a stem cell or donor lymphocyte infusion donor (not recorded which). It is not recorded whose cells these are; they may come from a transplant donor.

As DNA, the CDR3 is TGTGCCAGCAGCTTAGATACAGGGTTTGTCCAAGAGACCCAGTACTTC. Residues: CASSLDTGFVQETQYF. The J gene is TRBJ2-5, the V gene TRBV7-9; TRBD1 might be the D (6 bases). The V gene lost 1 base and the J gene lost 1 base, with 13 bases spanning the gap. Germline V gene lookup returns CDR1 SEHNR and CDR2 FQNEAQ (reference sequence). The CDR3 is made up of 16 amino acids.

This clonotype was recorded many times. This chain links TRBV11-2 with TRBJ2-5; 8 bases fit TRBD1. Unmatched junction bases numbered 2, after V lost 1 base and J lost 1 base. Germline V gives CDR1 SGHAT, CDR2 FQNNGV. The CDR3 is 15 residues long. Here the CDR3 reads CASSLGDRFQETQYF. Here the CDR3 DNA reads TGTGCCAGCAGCTTAGGGGACAGGTTCCAAGAGACCCAGTACTTC.

This clonotype has a count of ten or more. V and J are TRBV12-3 or TRBV12-4 and TRBJ1-1; tentatively, D is TRBD1 (5 bases). The germline V and J ends were trimmed by 3 bases and 4 bases, with 12 bases remaining between them. The CDR3 sequence is 14 residues long. CDR3 residues: CASSFRAGVTEAFF. In DNA, the CDR3 is TGTGCCAGCAGTTTCCGGGCGGGGGTCACTGAAGCTTTCTTT.

CDR3 sequence (DNA): TGTGCCAGCAGTCTGGGGGGGTCCAACGAGCAGTACTTC. It translates to CASSLGGSNEQYF. V and J are TRBV12-3 or TRBV12-4 and TRBJ2-7; the match to TRBD2 covers 7 bases. The junction had 6 bases not matched to a gene; V was cut back by 5 bases and J by 5 bases. The CDR3 has 13 residues.

This clonotype came up a few times. J is TRBJ2-5 and V is TRBV9; 10 bases are shared with TRBD2. V dropped 0 bases and J dropped 5; count of bases not matched to a gene: 10. The germline CDR1 and CDR2 sequences are SGDLS and YYNGEE. CDR3 length: 17 residues. In DNA, the CDR3 is TGTGCCAGCAGCGTAGAAAGCGGGAGGGCCATTGGGGAGACCCAGTACTTC. As protein: CASSVESGRAIGETQYF.

This clonotype was seen repeatedly, ten times or more. This chain connects TRBV11-3 to TRBJ2-3; no firm D call. V was pared by 3 bases and J by 1 base, with 11 bases between. This CDR3 has 15 residues. Germline V gives CDR1 SGHNT, CDR2 YENEEA. The CDR3 DNA follows: TGTGCCAGCAGCTTGTCTCAAGTCCGCACAGATACGCAGTATTTT. Encoded protein: CASSLSQVRTDTQYF.

The chain combines TRBV18 with TRBJ1-6; D is uncertain. This CDR3 contains 15 residues. Germline CDR1 and CDR2: KGHSH and LQKENI. With 4 bases removed from V and 5 bases from J, the gap between germline ends came to 12 bases. The CDR3 nucleotides are TGTGCCAGCTCACTCGATCTGCTCCATAATTCACCCCTCCACTTT. Its translation: CASSLDLLHNSPLHF.

At least ten counts were recorded for this clonotype. The gene calls are TRBV5-1 and TRBJ1-1; D might be TRBD1 (5 bases). This CDR3 region has 13 residues. Germline V lookup: CDR1 SGHRS, CDR2 YFSETQ. Trimming cost V 2 bases and J 4 bases, with 9 bases left between them. The CDR3 region has the DNA TGCGCCAGCAGCTTTATCCAGGGCACTGAAGCTTTCTTT. Amino acids: CASSFIQGTEAFF.

Ten or more counts support this clonotype. The rearrangement links TRBV3-1 to TRBJ2-5; no definite D call. This CDR3 comprises 15 residues. Trimming removed 0 bases at V and 1 base at J, with 9 bases between. Germline assignment: CDR1 LGHDT and CDR2 YNNKEL (reference sequence). CDR3 loop: CASSQDRASQETQYF. CDR3 nucleotide sequence: TGTGCCAGCAGCCAAGATCGGGCTAGCCAAGAGACCCAGTACTTC.

The table lists this clonotype with many counts. The V call is TRBV7-3, the J call TRBJ2-3; TRBD2 matches 7 bases. This CDR3 has 17 residues. Per the germline V gene, CDR1 is SGHTA and CDR2 is FQGTGA. V lost 1 base to trimming and J lost 1 base; unmatched junction nucleotides: 8. The CDR3: CASSLRASGEGTDTQYF. The DNA of the CDR3 is TGTGCCAGCAGCTTAAGAGCCAGCGGGGAGGGCACAGATACGCAGTATTTT.

This clonotype was counted many times. This chain uses TRBV18 with TRBJ2-7; TRBD2 aligns across 8 bases. CDR1 is KGHSH, CDR2 LQKENI, per germline. J lost 2 bases, V lost 9 bases, and 9 bases had no gene match. The CDR3 runs 14 residues. This chain's CDR3 is CASSIGRGAYEQYF. Here the CDR3 DNA reads TGTGCCAGTTCCATCGGGCGGGGGGCCTACGAGCAGTACTTC.

The rearrangement links TRBV19 to TRBJ2-7, with 9 positions matching TRBD1. The CDR3 loop spans 13 amino acids. The ends lost 5 bases at V and 7 bases at J; junction bases unmatched: 6. Germline values: CDR1 LNHDA, CDR2 SQIVND (reference sequence). CDR3 loop: CASSVQGAGEQYF. The CDR3 DNA sequence: TGTGCCAGTAGTGTACAGGGGGCGGGGGAGCAGTACTTC.

This chain uses TRBV7-2 with TRBJ2-7; perhaps TRBD1 as D (5 bases). The CDR3 totals 13 residues. Germline V gene sequence: CDR1 SGHTA, CDR2 FQGNSA. V dropped 6 bases and J dropped 1 base, with 10 bases sitting between them. Written as DNA, the CDR3 is TGTGCCAGCAGTCTCCGACAGTCCTACGAGCAGTACTTC. Residues: CASSLRQSYEQYF. Full variable domain (missing parts from reference TRBV7-2 and TRBJ2-7): GAGVSQSPSNKVTEKGKDVELRCDPISGHTALYWYRQSLGQGLEFLIYFQGNSAPDKSGLPSDRFSAERTGGSVSTLTIQRTQQEDSAVYLCASSLRQSYEQYFGPGTRLTVT.

In this sample, this clonotype turned up many times. The DNA of the CDR3 is TGTGCCAGCAGCTTAAGCCAGGGGGGCAATCAGCCCCAGCATTTT. This gives the protein CASSLSQGGNQPQHF. The chain is built from TRBV7-9 and TRBJ1-5, with 7 positions matching TRBD1. Germline V CDR1 and CDR2: SEHNR, FQNEAQ (reference sequence). The CDR3 has 15 residues. Trimming at V came to 2 bases and at J to 2 bases, leaving 3 bases not matched to a gene.

This clonotype showed up many times. The chain employs TRBV9 and TRBJ1-2; tentative D call: TRBD1 (5 bases). CDR3 length: 16 residues. Germline assignment: CDR1 SGDLS and CDR2 YYNGEE. V shed 0 bases and J shed 5 bases, with 17 bases lying between them. CDR3 DNA sequence: TGTGCCAGCAGCGTAGCTAGCACTGGGGCCGTTTATGGCTACACCTTC. It yields the protein CASSVASTGAVYGYTF.

The J gene is TRBJ1-4, the V gene TRBV5-5; 7 bases map to TRBD1. CDR1 and CDR2 (germline): SGHKS, YYEKEE (reference sequence). The V and J ends lost 5 bases and 3 bases, in that order; junction bases with no gene match: 10. The CDR3 has 16 residues. The CDR3 sequence: CASSPGQETSNEKLFF. CDR3 coding DNA: TGTGCCAGCAGTCCAGGACAGGAGACGTCTAATGAAAAACTGTTTTTT.

This clonotype was observed many times. The chain is built from TRBV20-1 and TRBJ1-1; D is unclear. The germline V and J ends were trimmed by 0 bases and 4 bases, with 12 bases remaining between them. Germline V gene data show CDR1 as DFQATT and CDR2 as SNEGSKA (reference sequence). This CDR3 is built from 14 residues. The CDR3 DNA sequence: TGCAGTGCTAGAGATCAACACCTGAGCACTGAAGCTTTCTTT. Translation: CSARDQHLSTEAFF.

DNA for the CDR3: TGTGCCAGCAGCTTGGACGGGGACGGGCCTTACGAGCAGTACTTC. Translated, it gives CASSLDGDGPYEQYF. The V gene is TRBV7-3, the J gene TRBJ2-7; the D call may be TRBD1 or TRBD2 (5 bases each). This CDR3 is built from 15 residues. Germline-derived CDR1 and CDR2 are SGHTA and FQGTGA. Between the trimmed V and J ends, which lost 3 bases and 4 bases, there was a span of 16 bases.

The chain combines TRBV7-3 with TRBJ2-3; TRBD2 matches at 9 bases. V was pared by 5 bases and J by 6 bases, with 9 bases of the junction left unmatched. The CDR3 loop spans 15 amino acids. Germline loops: CDR1 SGHTA, CDR2 FQGTGA. In DNA form, the CDR3 reads TGTGCCAGCAGCCCAGGGGCGGGGGGGCCGGATACGCAGTATTTT. Translating gives CASSPGAGGPDTQYF.

The sample holds many counts of this clonotype. V usage is TRBV12-3 or TRBV12-4 and J usage is TRBJ1-1, with D hard to call. The ends were cut back, 1 base at V and 4 bases at J, with 7 bases in the middle. CDR3 length: 13 amino acids. In nucleotides, the CDR3 is TGTGCCAGCAGTTTAGTCGGTGGCACTGAAGCTTTCTTT. Protein product: CASSLVGGTEAFF.

This clonotype was counted at least ten times. This rearrangement joins TRBV20-1 to TRBJ1-6; weak D call: TRBD1 (6 bases). The CDR3 is 13 residues long. V lost 2 bases and J lost 8, with 10 bases in between. CDR1 and CDR2 from the germline V gene are DFQATT and SNEGSKA (reference sequence). For the CDR3, the DNA is TGCAGTGCTAGAAAGGGGGTTGATTCACCCCTCCACTTT. The encoded protein is CSARKGVDSPLHF.

This clonotype was seen ten or more times. The V and J genes are TRBV20-1 and TRBJ1-2; D call uncertain. V was pared by 4 bases and J by 4 bases, with 10 bases between. From germline, CDR1 is DFQATT and CDR2 SNEGSKA (reference sequence). CDR3 size: 12 residues. The CDR3 DNA reads TGCAGTGCTACAGGCACGAGCTATGGCTACACCTTC. It translates to CSATGTSYGYTF.

This clonotype was recorded at least ten times. The chain joins TRBV20-1 to TRBJ2-5; D ambiguous. CDR3 length: 11 residues. The V gene lost 6 bases and the J gene lost 4 bases, with 9 bases spanning the gap. Per the germline V gene, CDR1 is DFQATT and CDR2 is SNEGSKA (reference sequence). CDR3 region: CSAFRVETQYF. The CDR3 coding sequence is TGCAGTGCATTCAGAGTAGAGACCCAGTACTTC.